The 9 T cell receptor beta chains in this list originate from one sample, sequenced in a study of shared clonotypes between healthy human individuals. Measured with immunoSEQ multiplex PCR; TCRdb has only the in-frame clones, and not every one. The data show millions of clones, 85% to 95% seen once. Specimen: naive CD4+ T cells sorted from blood. Subset specified: CD45RA+ positively selected. These TCRs come from a man aged 18-30 years in good health.

This chain links TRBV6-1 with TRBJ2-5; D gene uncertain. There are 13 residues in the CDR3. The germline V and J ends were trimmed by 1 base and 3 bases, with 6 bases remaining between them. Germline lookup yields CDR1 MNHNS and CDR2 SASEGT. The CDR3 loop reads CASSEVAKETQYF. The DNA of the CDR3 is TGTGCCAGCAGTGAAGTGGCCAAAGAGACCCAGTACTTC.

The chain uses TRBV28 and TRBJ2-1; D call uncertain. Germline values: CDR1 MDHEN, CDR2 SYDVKM. Trimming removed 6 bases at V and 1 base at J, with 10 bases between. The CDR3 contains 14 residues. The DNA of the CDR3 is TGTGCCAGCAGCGGTTTTGGGTCCTACAATGAGCAGTTCTTC. It specifies CASSGFGSYNEQFF.

Comment on this clone: This CDR3 is also generated by other DNA sequences in the sample. The rearrangement uses TRBV29-1 and TRBJ2-6; 7 nucleotides line up with TRBD1. The CDR3 sequence is 14 residues long. Germline loops: CDR1 SQVTM, CDR2 ANQGSEA. J was trimmed by 4 bases and V by 4 bases; bases with no gene match: 4. The CDR3 sequence: CSVATGSGANVLTF. The CDR3 DNA sequence: TGCAGCGTTGCGACAGGGTCCGGGGCCAACGTCCTGACTTTC.

This chain uses TRBV20-1 with TRBJ2-1; D unresolved. V was shortened by 6 bases and J by 5 bases, with 8 bases between the two germline ends. Germline CDR1 DFQATT, CDR2 SNEGSKA (reference sequence). The CDR3 consists of 11 residues. The CDR3 sequence: CSAPKDNEQFF. CDR3 DNA sequence: TGCAGTGCCCCCAAGGACAATGAGCAGTTCTTC.

This chain uses TRBV30 with TRBJ2-6, with D perhaps matching TRBD1 (6 bases). Germline CDR1 is GTSNPN and CDR2 is SVGIG (reference sequence). The CDR3 sequence is 15 residues long. Trimming left V 1 base short and J 3 bases short, with 10 bases between. The CDR3 DNA reads TGTGCCTGGAGTGCTACAGGGTATGGGGCCAACGTCCTGACTTTC. It codes for CAWSATGYGANVLTF. The entire variable domain, with the rest obtained from reference TRBV30 and TRBJ2-6, is as follows: SQTIHQWPATLVQPVGSPLSLECTVEGTSNPNLYWYRQAAGRGLQLLFYSVGIGQISSEVPQNLSASRPQDRQFILSSKKLLLSDSGFYLCAWSATGYGANVLTFGAGSRLTVL.

This chain links TRBV2 with TRBJ2-3; 11 bases fit TRBD2. Trimming removed 6 bases from V and 1 base from J; junction bases left unmatched: 3. The CDR3 runs 15 residues. CDR1 and CDR2 from the germline V gene are SNHLY and FYNNEI. CDR3 residues: CASRILAGGTDTQYF. CDR3 coding DNA: TGTGCCAGCAGGATACTAGCGGGGGGCACAGATACGCAGTATTTT.

The genes are TRBV11-2 and TRBJ2-3; D is undetermined. Germline values: CDR1 SGHAT, CDR2 FQNNGV. The germline V and J ends were trimmed by 2 bases and 0 bases, with 12 bases remaining between them. This CDR3 has 16 amino acids. The CDR3 sequence: CASSLFRLSSTDTQYF. The CDR3 DNA sequence: TGTGCCAGCAGCTTATTTCGACTTTCTAGCACAGATACGCAGTATTTT.

Comments on this clone: This sample includes further DNA sequences coding for the same CDR3. The rearrangement links TRBV2 to TRBJ2-1; possibly TRBD1 or TRBD2 for D (5 bases each). The CDR3 is 14 amino acids. Germline V gene sequence: CDR1 SNHLY, CDR2 FYNNEI. With 6 bases removed from V and 1 base from J, the gap between germline ends came to 10 bases. CDR3 in amino acids: CASSGTRSYNEQFF. The DNA of the CDR3 is TGTGCCAGCAGCGGGACCAGATCCTACAATGAGCAGTTCTTC.

This clone was observed once. CDR3 coding DNA: TGTGCCAGAAGCATACCCCGGGACAGTATTACGAAAGAGACCCAGTACTTC. It codes for CARSIPRDSITKETQYF. The rearrangement uses TRBV5-3 and TRBJ2-5; 7 positions agree with TRBD1. Being an ORF, TRBV5-3 has a function that is uncertain. This CDR3 is 17 amino acids long. V gave up 4 bases and J gave up 3 bases; unmatched junction bases: 15.